Listed below are T cell receptor beta chains from one sample, sequenced in a study of blood T cell repertoires in COVID-19. Sequencing used immunoSEQ multiplex PCR; TCRdb keeps in-frame clones, though not all of them. The profile covers some 330,000 clones, with around 87% appearing a single time and 1.5% to 2% taken by the ten largest. The sample taken for sequencing was PBMCs or T cells enriched from blood (not recorded which). The receptors stem from a man in his forties or fifties in a cohort exposed to, infected with or recovered from COVID-19 (not recorded which). CDR3s include the opening cysteine and the closing phenylalanine or tryptophan. A D gene is named only where the DNA matches it firmly. For some rows the clone size is stated as once, few or many, or as a class when expanded; others skip it.

D: NA
V: TRBV15
J: TRBJ2-2
size: NA
DNA: TGTGCCACCAGCAGAGAGGGACACAACACCGGGGAGCTGTTTTTT
CDR3: CATSREGHNTGELFF

D: NA
V: TRBV10-3
J: TRBJ2-3
size: NA
DNA: TGTGCCATCAGATCCTCTAGCACAGATACGCAGTATTTT
CDR3: CAIRSSSTDTQYF

D: TRBD1
V: TRBV3-1/TRBV3-2
J: TRBJ1-1
size: NA
DNA: TGTGCCAGCAGCCCCCGGGACAGCGGGTTGAACACTGAAGCTTTCTTT
CDR3: CASSPRDSGLNTEAFF

D: NA
V: TRBV28
J: TRBJ2-2
size: NA
DNA: TGTGCCAGCAGCCCACCAGGGGGGACCGGGGAGCTGTTTTTT
CDR3: CASSPPGGTGELFF

D: NA
V: TRBV5-1
J: TRBJ2-7
size: NA
DNA: TGCGCCAGCAGCGATGGGTGGGGGGATCGGTACGAGCAGTACTTC
CDR3: CASSDGWGDRYEQYF

D: TRBD1
V: TRBV7-9
J: TRBJ1-2
size: NA
DNA: TGTGCCAGCAGCGCGGACAGGGGTGGCTACACCTTC
CDR3: CASSADRGGYTF

D: NA
V: TRBV6-5
J: TRBJ2-7
size: NA
DNA: TGTGCCAGCAGGGGACAGACAGGGACTGTGCAGTACTTC
CDR3: CASRGQTGTVQYF

D: NA
V: TRBV5-1
J: TRBJ2-1
size: NA
DNA: TGCGCCAGCAGCACAGGGGGCCTTAGCGGGAACAATGAGCAGTTCTTC
CDR3: CASSTGGLSGNNEQFF

D: TRBD2
V: TRBV29-1
J: TRBJ2-5
size: NA
DNA: TGCAGCTCCACCTCCAGCGGGAGTTGGGAGACCCAGTACTTC
CDR3: CSSTSSGSWETQYF

D: NA
V: TRBV2
J: TRBJ2-5
size: NA
DNA: TGTGCCAGCAGTGCCTTGCGAGACCAAGAGACCCAGTACTTC
CDR3: CASSALRDQETQYF

D: NA
V: TRBV27
J: TRBJ2-7
size: NA
DNA: TGTGCCAGCAGTTGGCGAAGGGGAGGCGAGCAGTACTTC
CDR3: CASSWRRGGEQYF

D: NA
V: TRBV7-9
J: TRBJ1-1
size: once
DNA: TGTGCCAGCAGTCTTGTAGGGGAAAACACTGAAGCTTTCTTT
CDR3: CASSLVGENTEAFF